The present entry profiles one T cell receptor beta chain with its context. Its antigen is unidentified. Use of 60 Vbeta and 13 Jbeta primers characterized the PCR. Profiling relied on immunoSEQ multiplex PCR, and the TCRdb table lists in-frame clones only, not all of them. Of 150,000 to 200,000 clones listed, about three quarters are singletons. The sample originates from a study of cytomegalovirus exposure and HLA in healthy donors. Study summary: Samples from HLA-typed donors yielded around 79 million unique TCRs in an early data release.

Germline V gene lookup returns CDR1 MDHEN and CDR2 SYDVKM. Trimming removed 8 bases from V and 3 bases from J, with 13 bases in between. The CDR3 runs 13 residues. Study-wide results and caveats: Owing to their indistinguishability, certain V segments, notably TRBV6-2 and TRBV6-3, were excluded.

The sequence was obtained from a female donor in good health and CMV-seronegative. The chain joins TRBV28 to TRBJ1-1, with D unclear. The sample comprised PBMCs. The CDR3 is CASHYLVDTEAFF. In DNA, the CDR3 is TGTGCCAGCCACTATTTGGTGGACACTGAAGCTTTCTTT.